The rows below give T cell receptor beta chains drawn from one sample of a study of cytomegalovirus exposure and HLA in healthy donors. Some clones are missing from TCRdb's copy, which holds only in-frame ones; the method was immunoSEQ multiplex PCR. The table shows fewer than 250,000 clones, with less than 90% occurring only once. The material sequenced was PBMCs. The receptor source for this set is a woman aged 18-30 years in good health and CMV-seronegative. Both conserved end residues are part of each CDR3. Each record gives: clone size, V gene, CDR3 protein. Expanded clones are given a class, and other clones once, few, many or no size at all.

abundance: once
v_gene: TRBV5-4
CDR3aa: CASSRVDYGYTF

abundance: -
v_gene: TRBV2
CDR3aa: CASSGYTDTQYF

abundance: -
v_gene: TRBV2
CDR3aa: CASSRGVANEKLFF

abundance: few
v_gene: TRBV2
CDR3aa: CASSSQKGQPQHF

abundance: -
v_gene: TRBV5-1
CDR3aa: CASSLGAKTLQTYNEQFF

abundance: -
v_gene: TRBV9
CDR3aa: CASSALAFSTDTQYF

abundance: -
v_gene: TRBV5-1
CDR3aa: CASSLDPGDGQPQHF

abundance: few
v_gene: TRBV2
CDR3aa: CASNGQGDEKLFF

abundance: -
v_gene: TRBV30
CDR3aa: CAWSASAKGGYTF

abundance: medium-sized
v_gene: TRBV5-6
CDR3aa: CASSLAPDLAYEQYF

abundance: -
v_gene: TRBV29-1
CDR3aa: CSVEEARNEKLFF

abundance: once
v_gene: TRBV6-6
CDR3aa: CASSYPGTGGIDGYTF

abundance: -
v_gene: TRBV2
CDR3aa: CASSAGRSYNEQFF

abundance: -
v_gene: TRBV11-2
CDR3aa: CASSYLGLAGAETQYF

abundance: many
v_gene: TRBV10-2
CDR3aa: CASSTSGAGTGELFF

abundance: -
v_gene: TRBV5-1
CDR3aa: CASSLGSGQNYGYTF

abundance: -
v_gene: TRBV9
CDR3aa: CASSAGNSNQPQHF

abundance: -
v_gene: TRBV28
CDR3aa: CASSSTGEGTEAFF

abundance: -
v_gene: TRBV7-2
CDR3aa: CASSVRAIERYNEQFF

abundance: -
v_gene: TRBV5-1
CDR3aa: CASSFRQTGETQYF

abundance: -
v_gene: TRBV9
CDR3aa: CASSVGGGNYGYTF

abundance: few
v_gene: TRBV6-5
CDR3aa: CASSYATGASADTQYF

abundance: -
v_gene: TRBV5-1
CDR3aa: CASSLDTGGLKTQYF

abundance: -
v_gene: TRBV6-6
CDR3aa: CASSYAPQGGNHEQYF

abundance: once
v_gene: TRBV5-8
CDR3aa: CASSDGGNSNQPQHF

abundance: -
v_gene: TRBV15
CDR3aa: CATSLRGTGANVLTF

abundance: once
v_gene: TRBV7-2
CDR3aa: CASSLIQNTEAFF

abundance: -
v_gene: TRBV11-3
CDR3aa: CASSLGLTGELFF

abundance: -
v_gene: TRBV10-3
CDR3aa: CATPYGPGYEQYF

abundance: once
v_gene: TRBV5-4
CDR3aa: CASSSGQSNYGYTF

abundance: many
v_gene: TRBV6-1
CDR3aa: CATQERDGGWEQYF

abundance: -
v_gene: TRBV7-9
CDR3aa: CAIRFDRTNTEAFF

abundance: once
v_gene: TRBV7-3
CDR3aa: CASSLMEGDTQYF

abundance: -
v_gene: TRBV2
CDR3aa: CASSEMRERNTEAFF

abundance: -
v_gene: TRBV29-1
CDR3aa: CSVAGATEAFF

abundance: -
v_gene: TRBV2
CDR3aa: CASSEGAGELFF